This T cell receptor (beta chain) was sequenced during a study of blood T cell repertoires in COVID-19. Across the whole study: Spain, Italy and the United States supplied samples that represented acute and convalescent COVID-19. Sources were T cells, B-cell-depleted T cells, or PBMCs; the material itself was cDNA or gDNA.

V shed 5 bases and J 1 base; nucleotides not matched to a gene: 8. The CDR3 is made up of 16 amino acids. Germline values: CDR1 SEHNR, CDR2 FQNEAQ (reference sequence). Per the study methods: From reference gene primer amplification, estimates of nucleated cell counts were derived. Profiling relied on immunoSEQ multiplex PCR, and the TCRdb table lists in-frame clones only, not all of them. V and J calls and clone size follow that table, whereas D and trimming were derived from the DNA. The sample contains around 160,000 clones, 81% of which appear only once. The V gene is TRBV7-9, the J gene TRBJ2-3; 8 bases fit TRBD1. The clonotype comes from a man aged 55 to 69 with active or convalescent COVID-19. The material sequenced was peripheral blood. The CDR3 loop is CASSAWPGQGTDTQYF. DNA for the CDR3: TGTGCCAGCAGCGCCTGGCCGGGACAGGGCACAGATACGCAGTATTTT.